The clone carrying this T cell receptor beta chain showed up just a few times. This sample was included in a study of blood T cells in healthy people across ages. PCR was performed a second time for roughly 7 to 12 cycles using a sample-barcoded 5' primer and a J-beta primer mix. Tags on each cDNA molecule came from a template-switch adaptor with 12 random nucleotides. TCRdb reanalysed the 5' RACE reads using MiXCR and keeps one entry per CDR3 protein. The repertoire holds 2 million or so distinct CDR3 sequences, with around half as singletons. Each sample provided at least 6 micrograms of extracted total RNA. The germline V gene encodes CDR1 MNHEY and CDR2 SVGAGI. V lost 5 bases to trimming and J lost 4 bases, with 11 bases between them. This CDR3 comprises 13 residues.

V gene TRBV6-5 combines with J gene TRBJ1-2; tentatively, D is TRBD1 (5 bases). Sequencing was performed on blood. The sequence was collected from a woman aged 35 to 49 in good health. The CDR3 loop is CASSVQGVYGYTF. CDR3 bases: TGTGCCAGCAGTGTCCAGGGCGTCTATGGCTACACCTTC.